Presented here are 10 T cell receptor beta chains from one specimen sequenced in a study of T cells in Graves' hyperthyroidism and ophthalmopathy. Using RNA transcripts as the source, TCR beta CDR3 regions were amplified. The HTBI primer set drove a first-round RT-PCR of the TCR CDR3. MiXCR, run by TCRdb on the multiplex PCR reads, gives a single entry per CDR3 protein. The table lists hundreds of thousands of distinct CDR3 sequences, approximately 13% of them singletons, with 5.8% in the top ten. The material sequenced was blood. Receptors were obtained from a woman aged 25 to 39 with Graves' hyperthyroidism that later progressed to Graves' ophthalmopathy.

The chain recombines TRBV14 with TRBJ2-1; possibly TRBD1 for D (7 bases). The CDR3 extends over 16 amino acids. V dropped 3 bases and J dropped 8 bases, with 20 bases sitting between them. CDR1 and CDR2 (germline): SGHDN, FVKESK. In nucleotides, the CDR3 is TGTGCCAGCAGCCAGGGGGGAAACAGGGGCCGCGATGAGCAGTTCTTC. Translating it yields CASSQGGNRGRDEQFF.

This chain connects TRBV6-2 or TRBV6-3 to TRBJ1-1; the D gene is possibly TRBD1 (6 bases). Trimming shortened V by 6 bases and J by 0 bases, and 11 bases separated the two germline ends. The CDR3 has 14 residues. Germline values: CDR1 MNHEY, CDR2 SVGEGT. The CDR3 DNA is TGTGCCAGCAGGGGTACAGGGCTGAACACTGAAGCTTTCTTT. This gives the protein CASRGTGLNTEAFF.

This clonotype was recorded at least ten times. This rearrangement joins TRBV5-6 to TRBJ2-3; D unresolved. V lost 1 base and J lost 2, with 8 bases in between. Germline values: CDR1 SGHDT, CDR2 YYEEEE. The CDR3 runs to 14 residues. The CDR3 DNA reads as TGTGCCAGCAGCTTGCCACTGTACACAGATACGCAGTATTTT. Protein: CASSLPLYTDTQYF.

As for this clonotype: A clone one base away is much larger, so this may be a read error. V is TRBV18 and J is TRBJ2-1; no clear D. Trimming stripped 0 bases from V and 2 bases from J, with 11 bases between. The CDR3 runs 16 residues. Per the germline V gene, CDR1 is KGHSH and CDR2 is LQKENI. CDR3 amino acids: CASSPPRKTAYNEQFF. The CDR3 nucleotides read TGTGCCAGCTCACCACCCCGAAAAACAGCCTACAATGAGCAGTTCTTC.

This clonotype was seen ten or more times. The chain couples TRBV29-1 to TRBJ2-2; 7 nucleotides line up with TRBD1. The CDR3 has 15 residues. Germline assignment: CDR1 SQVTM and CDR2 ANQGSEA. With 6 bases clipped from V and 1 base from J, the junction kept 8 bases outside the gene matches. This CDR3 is CSVSTGAWNTGELFF. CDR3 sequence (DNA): TGCAGCGTCTCCACAGGGGCCTGGAACACCGGGGAGCTGTTTTTT.

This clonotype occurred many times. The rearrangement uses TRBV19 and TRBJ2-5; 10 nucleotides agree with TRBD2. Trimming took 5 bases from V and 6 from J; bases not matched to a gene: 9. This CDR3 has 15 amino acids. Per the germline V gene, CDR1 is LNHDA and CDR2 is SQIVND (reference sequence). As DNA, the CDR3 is TGTGCCAGTAGTTCGACCGGGACTAGCGCAAAGACCCAGTACTTC. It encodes CASSSTGTSAKTQYF.

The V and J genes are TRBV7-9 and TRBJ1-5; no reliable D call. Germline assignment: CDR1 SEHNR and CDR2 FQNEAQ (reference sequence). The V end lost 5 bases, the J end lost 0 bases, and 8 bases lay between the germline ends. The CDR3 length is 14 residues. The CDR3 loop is CASSRVDSNQPQHF. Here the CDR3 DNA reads TGTGCCAGCAGCCGGGTGGATAGCAATCAGCCCCAGCATTTT. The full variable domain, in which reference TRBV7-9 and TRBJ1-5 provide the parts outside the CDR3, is DTGVSQNPRHKITKRGQNVTFRCDPISEHNRLYWYRQTLGQGPEFLTYFQNEAQLEKSRLLSDRFSAERPKGSFSTLEIQRTEQGDSAMYLCASSRVDSNQPQHFGDGTRLSIL.

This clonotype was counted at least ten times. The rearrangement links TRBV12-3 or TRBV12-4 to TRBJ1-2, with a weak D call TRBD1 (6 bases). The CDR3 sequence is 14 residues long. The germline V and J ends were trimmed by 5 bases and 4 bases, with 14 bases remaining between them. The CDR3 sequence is CASSGDRSPYGYTF. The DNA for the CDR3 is TGTGCCAGCAGTGGCGACAGGTCTCCCTATGGCTACACCTTC.

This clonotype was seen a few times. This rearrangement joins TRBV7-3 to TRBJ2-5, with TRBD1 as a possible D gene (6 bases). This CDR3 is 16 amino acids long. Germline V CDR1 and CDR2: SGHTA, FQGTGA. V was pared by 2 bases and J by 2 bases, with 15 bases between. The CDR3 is CASSLLGHQPQETQYF. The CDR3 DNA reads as TGTGCCAGCAGCTTACTGGGACACCAACCTCAAGAGACCCAGTACTTC.

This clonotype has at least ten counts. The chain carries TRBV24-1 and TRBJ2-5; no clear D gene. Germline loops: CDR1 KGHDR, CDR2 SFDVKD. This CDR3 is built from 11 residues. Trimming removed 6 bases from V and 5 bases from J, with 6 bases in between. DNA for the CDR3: TGTGCCACCAGTTTCGGGGAGACCCAGTACTTC. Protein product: CATSFGETQYF.